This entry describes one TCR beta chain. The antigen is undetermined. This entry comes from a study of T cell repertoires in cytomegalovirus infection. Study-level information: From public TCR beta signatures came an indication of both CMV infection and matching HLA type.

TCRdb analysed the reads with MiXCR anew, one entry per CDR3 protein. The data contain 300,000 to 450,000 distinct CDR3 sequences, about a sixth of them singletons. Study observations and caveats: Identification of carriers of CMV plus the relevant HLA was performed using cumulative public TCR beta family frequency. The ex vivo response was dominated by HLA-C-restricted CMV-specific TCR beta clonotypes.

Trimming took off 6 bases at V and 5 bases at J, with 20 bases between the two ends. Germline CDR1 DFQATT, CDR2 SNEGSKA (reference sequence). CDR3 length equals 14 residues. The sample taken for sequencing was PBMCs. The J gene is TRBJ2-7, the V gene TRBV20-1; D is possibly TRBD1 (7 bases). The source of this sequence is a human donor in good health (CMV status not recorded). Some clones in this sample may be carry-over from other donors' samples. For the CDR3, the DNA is TGCAGTGCAAAGGGGGGCCAGGGGGTGCACGAGCAGTACTTC. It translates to CSAKGGQGVHEQYF.